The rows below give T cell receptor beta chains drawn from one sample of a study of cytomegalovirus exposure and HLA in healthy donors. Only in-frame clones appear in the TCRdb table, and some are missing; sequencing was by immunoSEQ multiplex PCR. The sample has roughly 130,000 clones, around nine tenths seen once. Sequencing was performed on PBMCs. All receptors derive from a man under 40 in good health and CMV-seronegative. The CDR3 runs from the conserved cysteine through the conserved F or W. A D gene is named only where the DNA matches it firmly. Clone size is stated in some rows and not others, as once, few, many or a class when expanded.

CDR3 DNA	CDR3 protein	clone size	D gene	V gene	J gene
TGTGCCAGCAGTTTGGCTAGCGGGAGTCCCTACAATGAGCAGTTCTTC	CASSLASGSPYNEQFF	NA	TRBD2	TRBV6-5	TRBJ2-1
TGTGCCAGCAGCCCTCTACGGGAGGGGTCGGGCTATTATGAGCAGTTCTTC	CASSPLREGSGYYEQFF	NA	TRBD2	TRBV4-2	TRBJ2-1
TGTGCCAGCAGTGGCGGGGCCCCAGATACGCAGTATTTT	CASSGGAPDTQYF	NA	NA	TRBV5-6	TRBJ2-3
TGTGCCAGCAGCCAAGGACTAGCGGGCTCCTACGAGCAGTACTTC	CASSQGLAGSYEQYF	NA	TRBD2	TRBV4-2	TRBJ2-7
TGTGCCAGCAGCCCCGGAAGGGGGATAGCCAAAAACATTCAGTACTTC	CASSPGRGIAKNIQYF	once	NA	TRBV7-2	TRBJ2-4
TGTGCCAGCAGCCAAGCACGAGGCGGCCAAAACTCCTACGAGCAGTACTTC	CASSQARGGQNSYEQYF	NA	NA	TRBV7-2	TRBJ2-7
TGTGCCAGCAGCCTGGTGGGGACAGCTGTAAAAGTCTATGGCTACACCTTC	CASSLVGTAVKVYGYTF	NA	TRBD1	TRBV11-2	TRBJ1-2
TGCGCCAGCAGCCATATGATTGGACAGGGGTTCGCTGAAGCTTTCTTT	CASSHMIGQGFAEAFF	few	TRBD1	TRBV4-1	TRBJ1-1
TGTGCCAGCAGCTTTGGGCGGGAGGGCCTTTTGGCGTTCTTC	CASSFGREGLLAFF	NA	NA	TRBV12-1	TRBJ2-1
TGCGCCAGCAGCTTGCTGGGGGCGGGCTACGAGCAGTACTTC	CASSLLGAGYEQYF	NA	NA	TRBV5-1	TRBJ2-7
TGTGCCAGCAGCACCACAGACTACGAGCAGTACTTC	CASSTTDYEQYF	NA	NA	TRBV9	TRBJ2-7
TGCGCCAGCAGCTGGACAGGCGGCTCCTACGAGCAGTACTTC	CASSWTGGSYEQYF	NA	TRBD1	TRBV5-1	TRBJ2-7
TGTGCCAGCAGCTTGAAGGACAGAGGGGGCTACACCTTC	CASSLKDRGGYTF	NA	NA	TRBV5-6	TRBJ1-2
TGCAGCGTTGTTTGGGGGGACAGGGAGGTTGACACTGAAGCTTTCTTT	CSVVWGDREVDTEAFF	NA	TRBD1	TRBV29-1	TRBJ1-1
TGTGCCAGCAGCTTGGCAGGGATTTATGAAAAACTGTTTTTT	CASSLAGIYEKLFF	NA	NA	TRBV5-6	TRBJ1-4
TGTGCCAGTAGTATAGGACTAGCGGGAGCGTCAGATACGCAGTATTTT	CASSIGLAGASDTQYF	NA	TRBD2	TRBV19	TRBJ2-3
TGTGCCAGCAGCCGACAGGGGGGTCAGCCCCAGCATTTT	CASSRQGGQPQHF	NA	TRBD1	TRBV6-1	TRBJ1-5
TGCGCCAGCAGCTTGCGGACTAGCGGATACAATGAGCAGTTCTTC	CASSLRTSGYNEQFF	NA	TRBD2	TRBV5-1	TRBJ2-1
TGTGCCAGCAGGCCCCTTCCGGAGCGGGAGGGAGAGAGAGAGACCCAGTACTTC	CASRPLPEREGERETQYF	NA	TRBD2	TRBV4-2	TRBJ2-5